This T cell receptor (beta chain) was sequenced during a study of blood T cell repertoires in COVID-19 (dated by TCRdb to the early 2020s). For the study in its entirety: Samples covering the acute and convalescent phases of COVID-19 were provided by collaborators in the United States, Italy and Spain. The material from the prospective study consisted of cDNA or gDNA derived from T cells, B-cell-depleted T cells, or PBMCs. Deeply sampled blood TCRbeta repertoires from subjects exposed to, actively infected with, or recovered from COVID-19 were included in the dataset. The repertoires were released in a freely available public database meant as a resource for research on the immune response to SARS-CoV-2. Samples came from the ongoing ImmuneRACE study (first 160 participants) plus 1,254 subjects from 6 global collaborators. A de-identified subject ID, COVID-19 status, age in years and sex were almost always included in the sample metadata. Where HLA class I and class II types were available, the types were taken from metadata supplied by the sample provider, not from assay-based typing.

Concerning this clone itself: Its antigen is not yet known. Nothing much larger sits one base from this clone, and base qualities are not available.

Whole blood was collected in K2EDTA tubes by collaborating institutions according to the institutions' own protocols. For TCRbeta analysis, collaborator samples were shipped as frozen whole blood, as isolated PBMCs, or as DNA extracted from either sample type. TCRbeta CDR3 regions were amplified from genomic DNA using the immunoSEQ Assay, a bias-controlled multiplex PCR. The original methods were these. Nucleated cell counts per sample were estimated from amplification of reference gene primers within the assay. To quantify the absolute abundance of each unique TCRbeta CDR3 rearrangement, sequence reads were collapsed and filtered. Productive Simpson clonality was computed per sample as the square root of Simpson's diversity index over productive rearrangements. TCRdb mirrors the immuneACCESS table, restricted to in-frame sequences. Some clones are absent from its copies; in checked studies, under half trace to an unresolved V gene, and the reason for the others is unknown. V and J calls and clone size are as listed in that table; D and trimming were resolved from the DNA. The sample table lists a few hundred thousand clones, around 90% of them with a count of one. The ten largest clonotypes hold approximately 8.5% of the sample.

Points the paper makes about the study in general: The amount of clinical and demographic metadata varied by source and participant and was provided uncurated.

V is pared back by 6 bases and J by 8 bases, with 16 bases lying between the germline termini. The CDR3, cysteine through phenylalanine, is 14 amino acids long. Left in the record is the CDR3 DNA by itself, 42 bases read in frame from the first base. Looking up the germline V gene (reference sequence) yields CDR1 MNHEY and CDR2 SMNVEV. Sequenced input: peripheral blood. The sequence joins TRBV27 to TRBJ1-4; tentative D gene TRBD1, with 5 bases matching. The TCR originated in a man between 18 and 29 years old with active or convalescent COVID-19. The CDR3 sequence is CASRRGSWGEKLFF. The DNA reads TGTGCCAGCAGACGGGGGAGTTGGGGGGAAAAACTGTTTTTT.